This passage covers 29 T cell receptor beta chains from one sample sequenced in a study of blood T cell repertoires in COVID-19. Generated by immunoSEQ multiplex PCR, the TCRdb table keeps only in-frame clones and is missing some. The sample includes around 26,000 clones, approximately 92% seen only once; the top ten take around 2.8%. The sequenced material came from peripheral blood. The receptors derive from a human donor in a cohort sampled during active COVID-19.

The CDR3: CATQSVSDRGYNYGYTF. The CDR3 bases are TGTGCCACCCAGTCGGTATCCGACAGGGGGTATAACTATGGCTACACCTTC. The chain is built from TRBV28 and TRBJ1-2; 9 positions agree with TRBD1. CDR3 length equals 17 residues. With V trimmed by 10 bases and J by 1 base, 16 bases remained unmatched. Germline-derived CDR1 and CDR2 are MDHEN and SYDVKM.

The chain couples TRBV5-1 to TRBJ1-2; D gene uncertain. V shed 0 bases and J shed 0 bases, with 3 bases lying between them. Germline V lookup: CDR1 SGHRS, CDR2 YFSETQ. The CDR3 runs to 13 residues. The DNA for the CDR3 is TGCGCCAGCAGCTTGGGAGCTAACTATGGCTACACCTTC. Protein product: CASSLGANYGYTF.

The chain recombines TRBV2 with TRBJ2-7; 9 bases agree with TRBD1. CDR1 and CDR2 (germline): SNHLY, FYNNEI. The V and J ends lost 1 base and 9 bases, in that order; junction bases with no gene match: 4. This CDR3 contains 13 residues. CDR3 coding DNA: TGTGCCAGCAGTGAAGGGACAGGGGACGGGCAGTACGTC. Protein product: CASSEGTGDGQYV.

V is TRBV19 and J is TRBJ2-1; 8 nucleotides match TRBD2. The J segment lost 2 bases and the V segment lost 6 bases, leaving 9 bases of the junction unmatched. The CDR3 runs 16 residues. CDR1 and CDR2 (germline): LNHDA, SQIVND (reference sequence). The CDR3 DNA is TGTGCCAGTAGAACCTCCGGGACTAGTGCCTACAATGAGCAGTTCTTC. This codes for CASRTSGTSAYNEQFF.

This clone appeared once. The chain links TRBV5-6 to TRBJ1-5; D is uncertain. Trimming pared 4 bases from V and 3 bases from J, leaving 5 bases between. Germline CDR1 and CDR2: SGHDT and YYEEEE. The CDR3 has 12 residues. The DNA for the CDR3 is TGTGCCAGCAGCGTATACAATCAGCCCCAGCATTTT. This codes for CASSVYNQPQHF.

This clone was picked up one time. The chain couples TRBV5-4 to TRBJ1-3; a possible D gene is TRBD1 (6 bases). Trimming took 2 bases from V and 2 from J, leaving 11 bases between them. This CDR3 has 15 residues. Germline V lookup: CDR1 SGHNT, CDR2 YYREEE (reference sequence). In nucleotides, the CDR3 is TGTGCCAGCAGCTTTGGTGGGGGCCCTGGAAACACCATATATTTT. Its protein product is CASSFGGGPGNTIYF.

J is TRBJ2-6 and V is TRBV19, with D possibly TRBD2 on 5 matching bases. Germline V lookup: CDR1 LNHDA, CDR2 SQIVND (reference sequence). Trimming left V 4 bases short and J 0 bases short, with 16 bases between. The CDR3 contains 18 residues. The CDR3 here is CASSKGSGFPSGANVLTF. CDR3 sequence (DNA): TGTGCCAGTAGTAAGGGATCGGGGTTCCCCTCTGGGGCCAACGTCCTGACTTTC.

This clone was found once. J is TRBJ1-1 and V is TRBV14, with D maybe TRBD1 (5 bases). Germline CDR1 and CDR2: SGHDN and FVKESK. CDR3 length: 15 amino acids. Trimming took 3 bases from V and 7 from J, leaving 18 bases between them. Here the CDR3 reads CASSHISTGSSEAFF. The CDR3, as DNA: TGTGCCAGCAGCCACATTAGCACAGGTAGCAGTGAAGCTTTCTTT. Looking up the rest from reference TRBV14 and TRBJ1-1 gives the full variable domain: EAGVTQFPSHSVIEKGQTVTLRCDPISGHDNLYWYRRVMGKEIKFLLHFVKESKQDESGMPNNRFLAERTGGTYSTLKVQPAELEDSGVYFCASSHISTGSSEAFFGQGTRLTVV.

The genes are TRBV7-7 and TRBJ2-5; D unresolved. CDR1 is SSHAT and CDR2 is FNYEAQ in the germline V gene (reference sequence). The CDR3 extends over 15 amino acids. The ends were cut back, 4 bases at V and 1 base at J, with 13 bases in the middle. CDR3 in amino acids: CASSSYIGFQETQYF. The CDR3 nucleotides are TGTGCCAGCAGCTCGTACATCGGGTTCCAAGAGACCCAGTACTTC. Based on the CDR3 plus reference TRBV7-7 and TRBJ2-5, the full variable domain is GAGVSQSPRYKVTKRGQDVTLRCDPISSHATLYWYQQALGQGPEFLTYFNYEAQPDKSGLPSDRFSAERPEGSISTLTIQRTEQRDSAMYRCASSSYIGFQETQYFGPGTRLLVL.

The chain joins TRBV4-1 to TRBJ2-1, with D maybe TRBD2 (6 bases). Trimming cost V 1 base and J 4 bases, with 8 bases left between them. The germline V gene has CDR1 MGHRA and CDR2 YSYEKL. The length of the CDR3 is 14 residues. In nucleotides, the CDR3 is TGCGCCAGCAGCCAAGGAGGAGGGTACAATGAGCAGTTCTTC. Translating it yields CASSQGGGYNEQFF.

The V and J genes are TRBV6-5 and TRBJ2-1; 9 positions agree with TRBD1. This CDR3 has 15 amino acids. CDR1 and CDR2 (germline): MNHEY, SVGAGI. V was pared by 0 bases and J by 4 bases, with 1 base of the junction left unmatched. The CDR3 DNA follows: TGTGCCAGCAGTTACTCTGGGACAGGGTACAATGAGCAGTTCTTC. This codes for CASSYSGTGYNEQFF.

This chain uses TRBV27 with TRBJ1-1; possible D gene TRBD1, 6 bases. Germline V gene lookup returns CDR1 MNHEY and CDR2 SMNVEV (reference sequence). The CDR3 contains 13 residues. The V end was cut by 3 bases, the J end by 11 bases, with 16 bases between. CDR3 sequence: CASSFREGGEAFF. The CDR3 region has the DNA TGTGCCAGCAGTTTTCGAGAGGGGGGGGAGGCTTTCTTT.

The chain recombines TRBV5-8 with TRBJ2-1, with 9 nucleotides matching TRBD1. This CDR3 contains 17 residues. Germline V gene sequence: CDR1 SGHTS, CDR2 YDEGEE. V trimming: 6 bases; J trimming: 4 bases; junction bases outside the gene matches: 14. The DNA of the CDR3 is TGTGCCAGCAACAAATTGGTGACAGGGGGGGGGTACAATGAGCAGTTCTTC. Its translation is CASNKLVTGGGYNEQFF.

This chain uses TRBV7-2 with TRBJ2-1; perhaps TRBD1 as D (6 bases). The CDR3 contains 14 residues. Germline V gives CDR1 SGHTA, CDR2 FQGNSA. V lost 8 bases and J 5 bases, leaving 16 bases between the germline ends. The CDR3 DNA reads as TGTGCCAGCTCCTACAGGGTGGGGGACAATGAGCAGTTCTTC. Its protein product is CASSYRVGDNEQFF.

This chain uses TRBV19 with TRBJ2-3, with D perhaps TRBD1 (5 bases). In germline, CDR1 is LNHDA, CDR2 SQIVND (reference sequence). V lost 6 bases to trimming and J lost 3 bases, with 16 bases between them. The CDR3 is 15 amino acids. The CDR3 nucleotides are TGTGCCAGTAGCATCACAGGATACAGGACAGATACGCAGTATTTT. Translated, it gives CASSITGYRTDTQYF. Variable domain in full (rest from reference TRBV19 and TRBJ2-3): DGGITQSPKYLFRKEGQNVTLSCEQNLNHDAMYWYRQDPGQGLRLIYYSQIVNDFQKGDIAEGYSVSREKKESFPLTVTSAQKNPTAFYLCASSITGYRTDTQYFGPGTRLTVL.

The chain couples TRBV7-9 to TRBJ2-3; 9 bases agree with TRBD2. Trimming took 3 bases from V and 2 from J; bases not matched to a gene: 3. This CDR3 is 15 amino acids long. Germline V gives CDR1 SEHNR, CDR2 FQNEAQ (reference sequence). CDR3 nucleotide sequence: TGTGCCAGCAGCTTTAGCGGGGGATACACAGATACGCAGTATTTT. This sequence encodes CASSFSGGYTDTQYF.

This clone was counted only a few times. CDR3 sequence reads: CASSQVGGTPEQYF. CDR3 bases: TGTGCCAGCAGCCAAGTGGGGGGTACCCCCGAGCAGTACTTC. This sequence joins TRBV3-1 (or the pseudogene TRBV3-2) and TRBJ2-7; D perhaps matches TRBD2 (6 bases). Trimming shortened V by 1 base and J by 6 bases, and 13 bases separated the two germline ends. CDR1 and CDR2 from the germline V gene are LGHDT and YNNKEL (reference sequence). The CDR3 extends over 14 amino acids.

V is TRBV28 and J is TRBJ2-1, with 9 bases aligning to TRBD2. Trimming at V came to 2 bases and at J to 0 bases, leaving 11 bases not matched to a gene. The CDR3 loop spans 19 amino acids. Germline V CDR1 and CDR2: MDHEN, SYDVKM. In nucleotides, the CDR3 is TGTGCCAGCAGTTTAGGGGCTAGCGGGGCCTTAAGCTCCTACAATGAGCAGTTCTTC. Translated, it gives CASSLGASGALSSYNEQFF.

This chain uses TRBV29-1 with TRBJ2-2; weak D call: TRBD2 (6 bases). The V gene's germline CDR1 is SQVTM and CDR2 ANQGSEA. This CDR3 contains 13 residues. The ends were cut back, 4 bases at V and 7 bases at J, with 13 bases in the middle. The CDR3 is CSVVGGSGGELFF. The CDR3 region has the DNA TGCAGCGTTGTTGGGGGGTCAGGCGGGGAGCTGTTTTTT.

V gene TRBV5-6 combines with J gene TRBJ2-1, with D hard to call. The CDR3 has 12 amino acids. Germline V CDR1 and CDR2: SGHDT, YYEEEE. Trimming cost V 3 bases and J 10 bases, with 11 bases left between them. Here the CDR3 DNA reads TGTGCCAGCAGCTCCCAGGTATGGGAGCAGTTCTTC. Protein product: CASSSQVWEQFF.

The chain joins TRBV7-2 to TRBJ2-1; 10 bases agree with TRBD2. The CDR3 totals 15 residues. Trimming at V came to 5 bases and at J to 4 bases, leaving 5 bases not matched to a gene. Germline V gives CDR1 SGHTA, CDR2 FQGNSA. The CDR3, as DNA: TGTGCCAGCAGCACCCGGACTAGCGGTTACAATGAGCAGTTCTTC. This codes for CASSTRTSGYNEQFF. The full variable domain, with the rest looked up from reference TRBV7-2 and TRBJ2-1, is GAGVSQSPSNKVTEKGKDVELRCDPISGHTALYWYRQSLGQGLEFLIYFQGNSAPDKSGLPSDRFSAERTGGSVSTLTIQRTQQEDSAVYLCASSTRTSGYNEQFFGPGTRLTVL.

This chain links TRBV5-5 with TRBJ2-3; 16 bases fit TRBD2. With V trimmed by 3 bases and J by 2 bases, 9 bases remained unmatched. The CDR3 is 19 residues long. CDR1 is SGHKS and CDR2 is YYEKEE in the germline V gene (reference sequence). Here the CDR3 reads CASSSGLAGGPLLTDTQYF. DNA for the CDR3: TGTGCCAGCAGCTCGGGACTAGCGGGGGGGCCTCTCCTCACAGATACGCAGTATTTT.

The V gene is TRBV4-1, the J gene TRBJ2-5, with TRBD2 matching 11 bases. Germline assignment: CDR1 MGHRA and CDR2 YSYEKL. CDR3 length: 18 amino acids. V was pared by 4 bases and J by 5 bases, with 15 bases of the junction left unmatched. The CDR3 protein is CASSPGIAGGPIMETQYF. CDR3 sequence (DNA): TGCGCCAGCAGCCCCGGAATAGCGGGGGGGCCCATTATGGAGACCCAGTACTTC.

The table lists this clone with a few counts. The chain couples TRBV7-9 to TRBJ1-6; the D gene is possibly TRBD1 (6 bases). This CDR3 is built from 15 residues. Trimming cost V 5 bases and J 10 bases, with 18 bases left between them. Germline V lookup: CDR1 SEHNR, CDR2 FQNEAQ (reference sequence). The CDR3 reads CASSTARGGYSPLHF. The CDR3 coding sequence is TGTGCCAGCAGCACCGCCCGAGGGGGTTACTCACCCCTCCACTTT.

This sequence joins TRBV5-5 and TRBJ2-1; D may be TRBD2 (6 bases). The CDR3 totals 15 residues. The V gene lost 4 bases and the J gene lost 6 bases, with 17 bases spanning the gap. Per the germline V gene, CDR1 is SGHKS and CDR2 is YYEKEE (reference sequence). CDR3 in amino acids: CASSAKGLAPNEQFF. In DNA, the CDR3 is TGTGCCAGCAGCGCGAAGGGACTGGCCCCCAATGAGCAGTTCTTC.

J is TRBJ2-7 and V is TRBV6-5; unclear D gene. The CDR3 is 13 amino acids. Germline CDR1 MNHEY, CDR2 SVGAGI. Trimming stripped 6 bases from V and 0 bases from J, with 9 bases between. The CDR3: CASRPRSSYEQYF. The CDR3 DNA follows: TGTGCCAGCAGGCCCCGGAGCTCCTACGAGCAGTACTTC.

J is TRBJ2-2 and V is TRBV23-1, with D perhaps given as TRBD1 or TRBD2 (5 bases each). TRBV23-1 is known as an ORF, though its function is uncertain. Trimming removed 8 bases from V and 3 bases from J, with 16 bases in between. The CDR3 is 15 residues long. The CDR3 loop is CASCRGQGYTGELFF. The CDR3 bases are TGCGCCAGCTGTCGGGGTCAGGGCTACACCGGGGAGCTGTTTTTT.

This clone was seen only once. The rearrangement joins TRBV29-1 to TRBJ1-5, with TRBD1 identical over 7 bases. Trimming took 6 bases from V and 0 from J; bases not matched to a gene: 11. The CDR3 contains 16 residues. The germline CDR1 and CDR2 sequences are SQVTM and ANQGSEA. CDR3 sequence reads: CSVANVGQNSNQPQHF. CDR3 coding DNA: TGCAGCGTCGCGAACGTGGGACAGAATAGCAATCAGCCCCAGCATTTT. Full variable domain (missing parts from reference TRBV29-1 and TRBJ1-5): SAVISQKPSRDICQRGTSLTIQCQVDSQVTMMFWYRQQPGQSLTLIATANQGSEATYESGFVIDKFPISRPNLTFSTLTVSNMSPEDSSIYLCSVANVGQNSNQPQHFGDGTRLSIL.

The chain uses TRBV19 and TRBJ2-5; D gene unclear. Trimming shortened V by 1 base and J by 6 bases, and 9 bases separated the two germline ends. CDR1 is LNHDA and CDR2 is SQIVND in the germline V gene (reference sequence). This CDR3 is 13 amino acids long. In nucleotides, the CDR3 is TGTGCCAGTAGTATAGCGCCGAGTAAGACCCAGTACTTC. Translated, it gives CASSIAPSKTQYF.